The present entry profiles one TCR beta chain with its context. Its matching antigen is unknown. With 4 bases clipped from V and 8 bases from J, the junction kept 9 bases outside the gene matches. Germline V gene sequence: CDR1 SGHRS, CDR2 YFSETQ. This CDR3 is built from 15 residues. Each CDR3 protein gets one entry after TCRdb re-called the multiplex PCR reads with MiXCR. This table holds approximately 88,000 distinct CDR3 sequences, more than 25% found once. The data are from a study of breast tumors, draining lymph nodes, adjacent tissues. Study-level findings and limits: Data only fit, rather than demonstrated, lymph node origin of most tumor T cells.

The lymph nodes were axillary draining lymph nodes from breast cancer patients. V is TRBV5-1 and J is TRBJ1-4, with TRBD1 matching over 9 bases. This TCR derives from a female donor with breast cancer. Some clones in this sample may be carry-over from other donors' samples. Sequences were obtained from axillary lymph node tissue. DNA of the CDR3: TGCGCCAGCAGCACCAGGACAGGGGCCTTAGAAAAACTGTTTTTT. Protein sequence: CASSTRTGALEKLFF.